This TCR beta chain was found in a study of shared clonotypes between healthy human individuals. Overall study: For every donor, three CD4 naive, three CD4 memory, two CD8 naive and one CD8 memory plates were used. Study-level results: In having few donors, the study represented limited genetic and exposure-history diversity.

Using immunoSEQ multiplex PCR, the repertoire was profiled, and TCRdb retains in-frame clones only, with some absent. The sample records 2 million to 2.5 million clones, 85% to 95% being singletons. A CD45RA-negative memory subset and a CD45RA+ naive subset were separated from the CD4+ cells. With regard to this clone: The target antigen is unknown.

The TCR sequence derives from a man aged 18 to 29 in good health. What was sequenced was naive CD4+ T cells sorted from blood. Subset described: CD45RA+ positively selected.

The CDR3 region is CSVEPRLVDEQFF. CDR3 coding DNA: TGCAGCGTTGAACCTAGGTTGGTCGATGAGCAGTTCTTC. The V and J genes are TRBV29-1 and TRBJ2-1, with D unclear. The CDR3 spans 13 residues. Germline CDR1 SQVTM, CDR2 ANQGSEA. Trimming cost V 2 bases and J 8 bases, with 13 bases left between them.